This entry lists 9 T cell receptor beta chains sequenced from one sample in a study of cytomegalovirus exposure and HLA in healthy donors. PCR involved 60 Vbeta and 13 Jbeta primers. Sequencing was performed with immunoSEQ multiplex PCR; in TCRdb, only in-frame clones are kept and a portion is missing. The sample lists 110,000 to 150,000 clones; 77% were seen once. Source material: PBMCs. The receptors derive from a male donor in good health and CMV-seronegative.

The gene calls are TRBV19 and TRBJ1-1; weak D call: TRBD1 (6 bases). CDR3 length: 13 amino acids. Germline values: CDR1 LNHDA, CDR2 SQIVND (reference sequence). The germline V and J ends were trimmed by 1 base and 4 bases, with 7 bases remaining between them. The CDR3 nucleotides read TGTGCCAGTAGTATAGGGACAGCCACTGAAGCTTTCTTT. This gives the protein CASSIGTATEAFF.

The chain has TRBV18 and TRBJ2-5, with 9 nucleotides matching TRBD2. Near its end, the DNA agrees better with TRBJ2-7, so the J call may be wrong. CDR3 length: 15 amino acids. Looked up from germline, CDR1 is KGHSH and CDR2 is LQKENI. CDR3 sequence reads: CASSPVTSGTYEQYF. The DNA of the CDR3 is TGTGCCAGCTCACCCGTGACTAGCGGAACCTACGAGCAGTACTTC.

This chain links TRBV15 with TRBJ2-3; 8 nucleotides agree with TRBD1. CDR3 size: 19 residues. J lost 2 bases, V lost 1 base, and 14 bases had no gene match. The germline V gene has CDR1 LNHNV and CDR2 YYDKDF (reference sequence). The CDR3 sequence is CATSRGQQGALLVTDTQYF. CDR3 DNA sequence: TGTGCCACCAGCAGAGGCCAGCAGGGGGCCCTACTTGTCACAGATACGCAGTATTTT.

The V call is TRBV7-9, the J call TRBJ1-1; tentatively, D is TRBD1 (5 bases). Per the germline V gene, CDR1 is SEHNR and CDR2 is FQNEAQ (reference sequence). This CDR3 comprises 16 residues. V was shortened by 4 bases and J by 0 bases, with 15 bases between the two germline ends. The CDR3 here is CASSSPAGSMNTEAFF. The CDR3 DNA reads TGTGCCAGCAGCTCCCCGGCAGGGTCTATGAACACTGAAGCTTTCTTT.

This clone was picked up a small number of times. One end of the junction is discordant with germline, which a read error may explain. The chain couples TRBV28 to TRBJ2-6, with 7 bases lining up with TRBD1. CDR3 length equals 15 residues. Germline lookup yields CDR1 MDHEN and CDR2 SYDVKM. The CDR3 bases are TGTGCCAGCAGCAAAGGGACAGTCCTTGAATATCCTGTCGCTTTC. As protein: CASSKGTVLEYPVAF.

The V and J genes are TRBV19 and TRBJ2-3; 7 nucleotides line up with TRBD2. The CDR3 is 16 amino acids. The V and J ends lost 7 bases and 2 bases, in that order; junction bases with no gene match: 12. The germline CDR1 and CDR2 sequences are LNHDA and SQIVND (reference sequence). The CDR3 sequence is CASTKWGREFTDTQYF. For the CDR3, the DNA is TGTGCCAGTACCAAATGGGGGAGGGAGTTCACAGATACGCAGTATTTT.

A word on this clone: At the DNA level, this CDR3 is encoded by other sequences in the same sample as well. The V call is TRBV4-3, the J call TRBJ1-4; 10 positions match TRBD1. CDR3 length equals 15 residues. V trimming: 1 base; J trimming: 6 bases; junction bases outside the gene matches: 2. The germline V gene encodes CDR1 LGHNA and CDR2 YSLEER. The CDR3 loop is CASSQGGTGDEKLFF. The DNA of the CDR3 is TGCGCCAGCAGCCAAGGTGGGACAGGGGATGAAAAACTGTTTTTT.

The V and J genes are TRBV7-9 and TRBJ2-1; 9 bases are a match to TRBD1. The CDR3 sequence is 18 residues long. CDR1 and CDR2 from the germline V gene are SEHNR and FQNEAQ (reference sequence). Unmatched junction bases numbered 11, after V lost 4 bases and J lost 1 base. CDR3 sequence: CASSSTGPGQGSYNEQFF. The CDR3 DNA is TGTGCCAGCAGCTCTACTGGGCCCGGACAGGGGTCCTACAATGAGCAGTTCTTC.

The chain recombines TRBV9 with TRBJ1-5, with 8 nucleotides matching TRBD1. This CDR3 is built from 16 residues. The germline V gene has CDR1 SGDLS and CDR2 YYNGEE. After removal of 0 bases from V and 4 bases from J, the junction contained 6 bases not matched to a gene. The CDR3 DNA is TGTGCCAGCAGCGTAGGAGGAGGACAGGGTAATCAGCCCCAGCATTTT. This gives the protein CASSVGGGQGNQPQHF.